A selection of T cell receptor beta chains follows, all from one sample in a study of shared clonotypes between healthy human individuals. Assay used: immunoSEQ multiplex PCR; TCRdb lists only in-frame clones, some missing. The sample lists about 2.3 million clones; 85% to 95% were seen once. Sequencing was done on a sample of naive CD4+ T cells from PBMCs. The receptors were sampled from a man aged 18 to 35 in good health. Some clones in this sample may be carry-over from other donors' samples. Both conserved end residues are trimmed from each CDR3. The D gene is left open where the match is weak. Some rows have no size entry. The others give once, few or many, or a class for an expanded clone.

v_call,j_call,d_call,clone_size,cdr3_aa
TRBV18,TRBJ2-3,.,.,ASSRGRRRAADTQY
TRBV10-1,TRBJ1-5,.,.,ASGPGYSNQPQH
TRBV10-3,TRBJ2-1,TRBD2,.,AIRPGLAGEGKEF
TRBV9,TRBJ2-6,TRBD1,.,ASSVATGGRGPSGANVLT
TRBV9,TRBJ1-3,.,.,ASSERGFSGNTIY
TRBV18,TRBJ1-5,TRBD1,.,ASSPGQQEPQH
TRBV6-5,TRBJ2-7,TRBD2,.,ASSSGSPGRGYEQY
TRBV5-4,TRBJ2-2,TRBD1,.,ASSLDRGGTGELF
TRBV28,TRBJ2-7,.,.,ASSSGTTYEQY
TRBV4-3,TRBJ1-3,.,.,ASSPSWPAVSGNTIY
TRBV27,TRBJ1-4,TRBD1,.,ASSFLTGGLFTNEKLF
TRBV6-5,TRBJ2-1,.,once,ASRGGLYNEQF
TRBV18,TRBJ1-5,.,.,ASSRGGNGNQPQH
TRBV7-8,TRBJ1-1,.,.,ATKENRANMNTEAF
TRBV19,TRBJ1-1,.,.,ASSILGGNTEAF
TRBV7-6,TRBJ2-7,.,.,ASSPVGGIHSYEQY
TRBV27,TRBJ2-6,TRBD2,.,ASSSRLAGGWEANVLT
TRBV7-9,TRBJ1-4,TRBD1,.,ASSSRPGTGNRANEKLF
TRBV7-2,TRBJ1-4,TRBD1,.,ATASDRANEKLF
TRBV5-4,TRBJ2-7,.,.,ASSLSGPSYEQY